A selection of T cell receptor beta chains follows, all from one sample in a study of CD8 T cells in ankylosing spondylitis. One entry per CDR3 protein, called by TCRdb with MiXCR from the 5' RACE reads. This table has 700,000 to 1,000,000 distinct CDR3 sequences, approximately 12% appearing once. Sequenced sample: blood, either unsorted or a sorted T cell fraction (not recorded which). All receptors derive from a male donor with ankylosing spondylitis. The CDR3 runs from the conserved cysteine through the conserved F or W. The D gene is left open where the match is weak. Some rows mark clone size as missing; the rest say once, few, many or name a class of expanded clone.

D gene,clone size,V gene,J gene,CDR3 protein,CDR3 DNA
.,few,TRBV18,TRBJ2-3,CASSLGPLTVTQYF,TGTGCCAGCTCACTCGGGCCCCTCACAGTCACGCAGTATTTT
.,.,TRBV28,TRBJ2-1,CASSYRRPSYNEQFF,TGTGCCAGCAGTTACAGGAGACCCTCCTACAATGAGCAGTTCTTC
TRBD1,.,TRBV18,TRBJ2-1,CASSPPWTGTGPNEQFF,TGTGCCAGCTCACCACCCTGGACAGGCACAGGGCCTAATGAGCAGTTCTTC
.,few,TRBV7-2,TRBJ2-1,CASSLFSSLNEQFF,TGTGCCAGCAGCTTATTTTCGTCACTCAATGAGCAGTTCTTC
TRBD1,many,TRBV5-1,TRBJ1-6,CASSVDRGNSPLHF,TGCGCCAGCAGCGTCGACAGGGGTAATTCACCCCTCCACTTT
.,few,TRBV6-2/TRBV6-3,TRBJ2-5,CASSYEGWETQYF,TGTGCCAGCAGTTACGAGGGGTGGGAGACCCAGTACTTC
.,many,TRBV20-1,TRBJ1-1,CSARKGVGTEAFF,TGCAGTGCTCGGAAGGGGGTCGGGACTGAAGCTTTCTTT
.,few,TRBV29-1,TRBJ2-3,CSVDKLGSTDTQYF,TGCAGCGTCGACAAGCTAGGGAGCACAGATACGCAGTATTTT
TRBD1,many,TRBV20-1,TRBJ2-1,CSAAPGTGAHNEQFF,TGCAGTGCCGCCCCAGGGACAGGGGCCCACAATGAGCAGTTCTTC
TRBD1,few,TRBV6-5,TRBJ1-4,CASSYSGGTGREKLFF,TGTGCCAGCAGTTACTCAGGCGGGACAGGCCGTGAGAAACTGTTTTTT
TRBD2,.,TRBV20-1,TRBJ2-7,CSARKASGGAFNEQYF,TGCAGTGCCCGGAAAGCTAGCGGGGGGGCTTTTAACGAGCAGTACTTC
.,.,TRBV7-7,TRBJ2-5,CASNPLLSGTTQETQYF,TGTGCTAGCAACCCACTCCTCTCCGGGACCACCCAAGAGACCCAGTACTTC
.,few,TRBV5-1,TRBJ2-1,CASSLGLPSLNEQFF,TGCGCCAGCAGCTTGGGACTCCCGTCGTTGAATGAGCAGTTCTTC
.,.,TRBV5-1,TRBJ2-2,CASSLVEASTGELFF,TGCGCCAGCAGCTTGGTGGAAGCCAGCACCGGGGAGCTGTTTTTT
.,many,TRBV11-1,TRBJ2-3,CASSAKRTAGPTDTQYF,TGTGCCAGCAGTGCGAAACGGACTGCGGGCCCCACAGATACGCAGTATTTT
.,many,TRBV5-1,TRBJ2-7,CASSLAAGVSYEQYF,TGCGCCAGCAGCTTGGCAGCGGGTGTATCCTACGAGCAGTACTTC
.,few,TRBV20-1,TRBJ1-1,CSALFGTGSTEAFF,TGCAGTGCTCTCTTCGGTACGGGGAGCACTGAAGCTTTCTTT
TRBD2,.,TRBV6-1,TRBJ2-7,CAVLAVSRNEQYF,TGTGCCGTACTAGCGGTGTCGCGGAACGAGCAGTACTTC
.,.,TRBV12-3/TRBV12-4,TRBJ2-5,CASSLPSGTQYF,TGTGCCAGCAGTCTCCCCTCCGGCACCCAGTACTTC
.,.,TRBV7-3,TRBJ2-1,CASSLSSRNEQFF,TGTGCCAGCAGCTTATCCTCCCGCAATGAGCAGTTCTTC
TRBD1,.,TRBV5-1,TRBJ1-6,CVSSLDREASPLHF,TGCGTCAGCAGCTTGGACAGGGAGGCTTCACCCCTCCACTTT
TRBD1,few,TRBV29-1,TRBJ1-2,CSVVKGAGGYTF,TGCAGCGTTGTTAAGGGGGCTGGTGGCTACACCTTC
.,many,TRBV6-6,TRBJ2-2,CASSTYREAELFF,TGTGCCAGCAGCACGTACAGGGAAGCGGAGCTGTTTTTT
TRBD2,few,TRBV7-2,TRBJ2-2,CASSLKLAGGNTGELFF,TGTGCCAGCAGCTTAAAACTAGCGGGAGGAAACACCGGGGAGCTGTTTTTT
.,few,TRBV29-1,TRBJ2-7,CSVGGRGPFEQYF,TGCAGCGTTGGCGGCAGGGGTCCCTTCGAGCAGTACTTC
.,few,TRBV10-1,TRBJ2-5,CASSESGRERWETQYF,TGCGCCAGCAGTGAGTCCGGCAGGGAGAGATGGGAGACCCAGTACTTC